The clone carrying this TCR beta chain has a handful of counts. Its target is unknown. The record originates from a study of CD8+CD57+ T cells in acquired aplastic anemia. On the study more broadly: Sorted CD4+ and CD8+ cell DNA averaged approximately 3.2 ug. General observations from the study: Twenty-nine CD8+ CDR3 sequences were shared between patients and controls. Patients and controls had CD8+ Simpson's diversity values that were not significantly distinct.

For CDR3 and TCR beta VDJ profiling, genomic DNA was the template used. TCRdb passed the reads through MiXCR, listing each CDR3 protein once. The table has approximately 190,000 distinct CDR3 sequences, just under 50% seen once. The CDR3 loop spans 12 amino acids. Germline V gene lookup returns CDR1 SQVTM and CDR2 ANQGSEA. Trimming removed 2 bases from V and 4 bases from J; junction bases left unmatched: 1. Before being chosen for sequencing, patients had shown CD8+CD57+ cell expansion by flow cytometry. Blood came from patients not yet given any therapy. The source is a human donor with aplastic anemia. The chain recombines TRBV29-1 with TRBJ1-1; 7 nucleotides line up with TRBD1. Sample: sorted CD4+, CD8+, or CD8+CD57+ T cells (not recorded which) from PBMCs. In nucleotides, the CDR3 is TGCAGCGTTGAAAACAGGGGCACTGAAGCTTTCTTT. Its translation: CSVENRGTEAFF.